The rows below give T cell receptor beta chains drawn from one sample of a study of blood T cell repertoires in COVID-19. The data were produced by immunoSEQ multiplex PCR, yet TCRdb's version contains in-frame clones alone and is incomplete. The repertoire includes under 350,000 clones, around 89% of them detected once, and about 4.6% sits in the top ten. Sequenced input: peripheral blood. The receptor set was obtained from a man between 40 and 49 years old with acute or convalescent COVID-19. Each CDR3 is given with its conserved first and last residue. A D gene is named only where the DNA matches it firmly. Size tells how often a clone was seen (once, few, many) or the class of an expanded clone, and some rows leave it out.

d_gene | j_gene | abundance | v_gene | CDR3nt | CDR3aa
- | TRBJ2-7 | once | TRBV12-3/TRBV12-4 | TGTGCCAGCAGGTCAGGATCTTACGAGCAGTACTTC | CASRSGSYEQYF
- | TRBJ1-2 | - | TRBV6-5 | TGTGCCAGCATCTCAGGCTATGGCTACACCTTC | CASISGYGYTF
- | TRBJ1-3 | - | TRBV7-6 | TGTGCCAGCAGCTTAGGCCTGCAAGCCATTAATGGAAACACCATATATTTT | CASSLGLQAINGNTIYF
TRBD2 | TRBJ2-2 | - | TRBV9 | TGTGCCAGCAGCGTCAAGCGGGGGGGCCGCACCGGGGAGCTGTTTTTT | CASSVKRGGRTGELFF
- | TRBJ1-2 | - | TRBV3-1/TRBV3-2 | TGTGCCAGCAGCACCAGGGGAAGCGGCTATGGCTACACCTTC | CASSTRGSGYGYTF
TRBD1 | TRBJ1-2 | - | TRBV7-3 | TGTGCCAGCAGCTTAACTGGGACAGCCAATGGCTACACCTTC | CASSLTGTANGYTF
- | TRBJ2-7 | once | TRBV30 | TGTGCCTGGAGCCCAGCTATAGGCACAGGGTGGTCCTACGAGCAGTACTTC | CAWSPAIGTGWSYEQYF
TRBD2 | TRBJ2-3 | - | TRBV24-1 | TGTGCCACCAGTGATCTGAGCGGGGGCCCAGATACGCAGTATTTT | CATSDLSGGPDTQYF
- | TRBJ2-2 | - | TRBV5-1 | TGCGCCAGCAGCTTAAAACAGCCCAACACCGGGGAGCTGTTTTTT | CASSLKQPNTGELFF
- | TRBJ2-2 | - | TRBV4-1 | TGCGCCAGCAGCCAAGGCCAACTAGTTTCCCCCTCTGGGGAGCTGTTTTTT | CASSQGQLVSPSGELFF
TRBD1 | TRBJ1-2 | - | TRBV19 | TGTGCCAGTAGTTGGGACAGCAACTATGGCTACACCTTC | CASSWDSNYGYTF
- | TRBJ1-3 | - | TRBV6-6 | TGTGCCAGCAGGGACAGCTCTGGAAACACCATATATTTT | CASRDSSGNTIYF
TRBD2 | TRBJ2-2 | - | TRBV2 | TGTGCCAGCACTTCAATAGCGGGGGACACCGGGGAGCTGTTTTTT | CASTSIAGDTGELFF
- | TRBJ1-2 | - | TRBV19 | TGTGCCAGTAGTATTCACGGGGGAGAAGCATATGGCTACACCTTC | CASSIHGGEAYGYTF
- | TRBJ1-5 | - | TRBV6-1 | TGTGCCAGCAGTGAAGGCGAGCAGCCCCAGCATTTT | CASSEGEQPQHF
TRBD1 | TRBJ1-1 | once | TRBV2 | TGTGCCAGCAGTGTACACCGCAGGGGGCTTGACACTGAAGCTTTCTTT | CASSVHRRGLDTEAFF
TRBD1 | TRBJ1-1 | - | TRBV29-1 | TGCAGCGTTCCCTGGGGGACAGTAAGGGGAGGCAACACTGAAGCTTTCTTT | CSVPWGTVRGGNTEAFF
- | TRBJ2-7 | - | TRBV7-8 | TGTGCCAGCAGCGGGCGCTCCTACGAGCAGTACTTC | CASSGRSYEQYF
TRBD1 | TRBJ2-7 | - | TRBV5-6 | TGTGCCAGCAGCTTGGTTGGCGAGCCGGGACAGGGGATCAAGCAGTACTTC | CASSLVGEPGQGIKQYF
- | TRBJ2-7 | - | TRBV15 | TGTGCCACCAGTCATAGCTCCTACGAGCAGTACTTC | CATSHSSYEQYF
- | TRBJ2-7 | - | TRBV4-2 | TGTGCCAGCAGCCTCTTACGCACGGTTACCTACGAGCAGTACTTC | CASSLLRTVTYEQYF
TRBD1 | TRBJ1-2 | - | TRBV2 | TGTGCCAGCAGAGACAGGGGGCCCAACTATGGCTACACCTTC | CASRDRGPNYGYTF
TRBD1 | TRBJ2-5 | - | TRBV2 | TGTGCCAGCAGTGGACAGGGGGCCCCCACGGAGACCCAGTACTTC | CASSGQGAPTETQYF
- | TRBJ2-3 | - | TRBV4-1 | TGCGCCAGCAGCCAAGACGGGGGCACAGATACGCAGTATTTT | CASSQDGGTDTQYF
- | TRBJ1-1 | - | TRBV12-5 | TGTGCTAGTGGTTTCTCAGGGAACACTGAAGCTTTCTTT | CASGFSGNTEAFF
- | TRBJ1-4 | - | TRBV11-2 | TGTGCCAGCAGCTTAGACGGGGGGCGTGGGGAAAAACTGTTTTTT | CASSLDGGRGEKLFF
TRBD1 | TRBJ1-3 | - | TRBV18 | TGTGCCAGCTCACCTTCGACAGGGCTCGCAAACACCATATATTTT | CASSPSTGLANTIYF
- | TRBJ2-4 | once | TRBV6-5 | TGTGCCAGCAGTTACAACCAGGGGGGTGGCATTCAGTACTTC | CASSYNQGGGIQYF
- | TRBJ1-1 | - | TRBV10-3 | TGTGCCATCAGTATCGGGGGAATGAACACTGAAGCTTTCTTT | CAISIGGMNTEAFF
TRBD1 | TRBJ2-3 | - | TRBV5-1 | TGCGCCAGCAGCTGGATAACAGGGGGCAATACGCAGTATTTT | CASSWITGGNTQYF
TRBD2 | TRBJ2-7 | - | TRBV5-4 | TGTGCCAGCAGCTTCATGACTAGCGGGGGGGAGCAGTACTTC | CASSFMTSGGEQYF
- | TRBJ1-1 | - | TRBV3-1/TRBV3-2 | TGTGCCAGCAGCCAAGATGGGGGGAGGGCTGAAGCTTTCTTT | CASSQDGGRAEAFF
- | TRBJ2-7 | few | TRBV19 | TGTGCCAGTAGTATAGCGGGGTCCCACCCCACCTACGAGCAGTACTTC | CASSIAGSHPTYEQYF
TRBD1 | TRBJ1-6 | - | TRBV18 | TGTGCCAGCTCCTCCAAGGGGGCCTTAAGCTCCTATAATTCACCCCTCCACTTT | CASSSKGALSSYNSPLHF
TRBD1 | TRBJ1-3 | - | TRBV30 | TGTGCCTGGAGTTTGGGACAGGGGTTCTCTGGAAACACCATATATTTT | CAWSLGQGFSGNTIYF
- | TRBJ2-6 | - | TRBV9 | TGTGCCAGCAGCGTAGAGGGGGGGACGGCAGGGGCCAACGTCCTGACTTTC | CASSVEGGTAGANVLTF
- | TRBJ2-1 | - | TRBV2 | TGTGCCAGCAGTGAAGGAGGACCAAATACGGGGAATGAGCAGTTCTTC | CASSEGGPNTGNEQFF
- | TRBJ2-2 | once | TRBV6-5 | TGTGCCAGCAGTTATAGGGGGACCGGGGAGCTGTTTTTT | CASSYRGTGELFF
- | TRBJ2-6 | - | TRBV5-5 | TGTGCCAGCATGGGTAGGGGAATTTCTTCCGCTGGGGCCAACGTCCTGACTTTC | CASMGRGISSAGANVLTF
- | TRBJ1-5 | - | TRBV6-5 | TGTGCCAGCAGCGGAATACGGGGTTCCGGGCAGCCCCAGCATTTT | CASSGIRGSGQPQHF
- | TRBJ2-7 | - | TRBV30 | TGTGCCTGGAACAGGGAAACTAACGAGCAGTACTTC | CAWNRETNEQYF
- | TRBJ1-2 | few | TRBV10-2 | TGCGCCAGCAGTGAGCCCCAGGCCGATGGCTACACCTTC | CASSEPQADGYTF
- | TRBJ2-3 | - | TRBV7-2 | TGTGCCAGCTGCCGGACACCAACATCAGATACGCAGTATTTT | CASCRTPTSDTQYF
- | TRBJ1-1 | - | TRBV11-2 | TGTGCCAGCAGCTTACGGTACGGGGGAGGGGAGAACACTGAAGCTTTCTTT | CASSLRYGGGENTEAFF
- | TRBJ2-7 | - | TRBV30 | TGTGCCTGGAGTGTCGGGAGAGCCTACGAGCAGTACTTC | CAWSVGRAYEQYF
TRBD2 | TRBJ2-1 | once | TRBV5-1 | TGCGCCAGCAGCTTTGGACTAGCTAAGAATGAGCAGTTCTTC | CASSFGLAKNEQFF
- | TRBJ1-3 | - | TRBV12-3/TRBV12-4 | TGTGCCAGCAGTTACGGCTCTGGAAACACCATATATTTT | CASSYGSGNTIYF
TRBD1 | TRBJ1-5 | once | TRBV10-3 | TGTGCCATCAGTGAAGGGGGCAGGGGTCAGCCCCAGCATTTT | CAISEGGRGQPQHF
TRBD2 | TRBJ2-2 | - | TRBV11-3 | TGTGCCAGCAGCCGGGGGGACACCGGGGAGCTGTTTTTT | CASSRGDTGELFF
- | TRBJ2-6 | - | TRBV7-2 | TGTGCCAGCAGCTTTGGAGGGGCGGGGGCCAACGTCCTGACTTTC | CASSFGGAGANVLTF
- | TRBJ1-2 | - | TRBV3-1/TRBV3-2 | TGTGCCAGCAGCCAAGGAGGGTTACGAAGTGGCTACACCTTC | CASSQGGLRSGYTF